These 32 T cell receptor beta chains were sequenced from one sample in a study of blood T cells in healthy people across ages. Together with a sample-barcoded 5' primer, a J-beta primer mix was included in a second PCR lasting roughly 6 to 12 cycles. TCRdb re-analysed the 5' RACE reads in MiXCR, keeping a single row per CDR3 protein. Of about 2 million distinct CDR3 sequences in the sample, around 50% were seen once. The sequencing input was blood. These receptors came from a woman between 40 and 55 years old in good health.

This clonotype turned up a few times. The chain uses TRBV7-2 and TRBJ2-1; 10 bases map to TRBD2. V trimming: 1 base; J trimming: 0 bases; junction bases outside the gene matches: 9. CDR3 length: 19 residues. CDR1 is SGHTA, CDR2 FQGNSA, per germline. The DNA of the CDR3 is TGTGCCAGCAGCTTAGGGTCTAGCGGGGGCCCAAGCTCCTACAATGAGCAGTTCTTC. As protein: CASSLGSSGGPSSYNEQFF.

The chain combines TRBV7-9 with TRBJ2-7; D remains unclear. The CDR3 is 15 residues long. Trimming stripped 1 base from V and 2 bases from J, with 12 bases between. CDR1 SEHNR and CDR2 FQNEAQ come from the germline V gene (reference sequence). CDR3 sequence reads: CASSLEGSWPYEQYF. DNA for the CDR3: TGTGCCAGCAGCTTAGAGGGCAGTTGGCCCTACGAGCAGTACTTC.

The rearrangement links TRBV29-1 to TRBJ2-5, with a tentative D call TRBD1 (5 bases). Per germline, CDR1 SQVTM and CDR2 ANQGSEA. CDR3 length: 14 residues. The V and J ends lost 6 bases and 11 bases respectively, with 25 bases between them. Here the CDR3 reads CSVVDSLSYNEQYF. CDR3 bases: TGCAGCGTGGTTGACAGCCTTTCCTACAATGAGCAGTACTTC. The whole variable domain, filled in from reference TRBV29-1 and TRBJ2-5, reads SAVISQKPSRDICQRGTSLTIQCQVDSQVTMMFWYRQQPGQSLTLIATANQGSEATYESGFVIDKFPISRPNLTFSTLTVSNMSPEDSSIYLCSVVDSLSYNEQYFGPGTRLLVL.

The rearrangement links TRBV6-5 to TRBJ1-1; unclear D gene. Germline V gene sequence: CDR1 MNHEY, CDR2 SVGAGI. V lost 0 bases to trimming and J lost 11 bases, with 16 bases between them. This CDR3 comprises 14 residues. The CDR3 sequence: CASSYSTPRASAFF. The CDR3 DNA follows: TGTGCCAGCAGTTACTCGACCCCAAGGGCCTCGGCTTTCTTT.

The rearrangement uses TRBV7-2 and TRBJ1-2, with 8 positions matching TRBD1. Germline V gene data show CDR1 as SGHTA and CDR2 as FQGNSA. V was pared by 8 bases and J by 10 bases, with 15 bases of the junction left unmatched. The CDR3 runs to 14 residues. This chain's CDR3 is CASGDWTGNEDYTF. The CDR3 nucleotides are TGTGCCAGCGGCGACTGGACAGGGAATGAAGACTACACCTTC.

The V gene is TRBV25-1, the J gene TRBJ2-3, with 7 bases fitting TRBD1. The CDR3 is 15 residues long. The germline gives CDR1 MGHDK, CDR2 SYGVNS. The trim removed 2 bases at V and 2 bases at J, leaving 4 bases unmatched. In DNA form, the CDR3 reads TGTGCCAGCAGTGAAAGGGGACAGACCACAGATACGCAGTATTTT. As protein: CASSERGQTTDTQYF.

On this clonotype itself: The junction differs from germline at one of its ends, possibly a read error. The rearrangement joins TRBV20-1 to TRBJ2-3; a possible D gene is TRBD1 (5 bases). The CDR3 spans 15 residues. Germline V gene sequence: CDR1 DFQATT, CDR2 SNEGSKA (reference sequence). CDR3 DNA: TGCGGTGCTAGAGATCCGGCAGGGCGCACAGATACGCAGTATTTT. The encoded protein is CGARDPAGRTDTQYF.

Concerning this clonotype itself: The junction shows a germline mismatch at one end, possibly a read error. The chain joins TRBV11-2 to TRBJ2-1; 7 bases map to TRBD2. The CDR3 is made up of 18 amino acids. Germline CDR1 is SGHAT and CDR2 is FQNNGV. DNA for the CDR3: TGTGCCAGCGGCTTAGGAACAAGCGGGGCCTATAGCTACAATGAGCAGTTCTTC. Protein product: CASGLGTSGAYSYNEQFF.

This clonotype was seen just once. V and J are TRBV7-2 and TRBJ1-2; a weak D match, TRBD1 (5 bases). The germline V and J ends were trimmed by 5 bases and 8 bases, with 18 bases remaining between them. The CDR3 loop spans 14 amino acids. Germline V gives CDR1 SGHTA, CDR2 FQGNSA. Here the CDR3 reads CASSPRRGGRGYTF. The CDR3 bases are TGTGCCAGCAGCCCCCGGAGGGGCGGAAGGGGCTACACCTTC.

The table lists this clonotype with a few counts. This chain links TRBV6-5 with TRBJ2-3; D is perhaps TRBD1 (5 bases). CDR3 length equals 14 residues. Germline CDR1 reads MNHEY; CDR2 reads SVGAGI. Trimming took 2 bases from V and 4 from J, leaving 10 bases between them. The CDR3 DNA is TGTGCCAGCAGTTACGGGCAGGGTCCAGATACGCAGTATTTT. Its protein is CASSYGQGPDTQYF.

This clonotype has only a few counts. This chain connects TRBV4-2 to TRBJ2-5; 8 positions agree with TRBD2. CDR3 length: 17 amino acids. V lost 0 bases, J lost 1 base, and 7 bases stayed unmatched. Per germline, CDR1 LGHNA and CDR2 YNFKEQ. DNA for the CDR3: TGTGCCAGCAGCCAAGAGGGGCTAGCGGGCGCCCAAGAGACCCAGTACTTC. It translates to CASSQEGLAGAQETQYF.

To note about this clonotype: A read error is possible here, since a much larger clone lies one base away. This rearrangement joins TRBV9 to TRBJ2-1, with 7 bases lining up with TRBD1. The J call may not be correct, given that the DNA end is closer to TRBJ2-7. The germline CDR1 and CDR2 sequences are SGDLS and YYNGEE. CDR3 length equals 14 residues. The CDR3 loop reads CASRGQSSYNEQYF. The CDR3 DNA follows: TGTGCCAGCAGGGGACAGAGCTCCTACAATGAGCAGTACTTC.

The rearrangement links TRBV29-1 to TRBJ2-7, with D possibly TRBD1 on 5 matching bases. CDR3 length equals 13 residues. The germline V gene has CDR1 SQVTM and CDR2 ANQGSEA. V was shortened by 7 bases and J by 2 bases, with 15 bases between the two germline ends. In DNA, the CDR3 is TGCAGCGCCCTATCCCAGGGTCCCTACGAGCAGTACTTC. Its protein product is CSALSQGPYEQYF.

This clonotype was observed a handful of times. The rearrangement joins TRBV20-1 to TRBJ1-2, with D uncertain. The V gene's germline CDR1 is DFQATT and CDR2 SNEGSKA (reference sequence). Trimming removed 0 bases at V and 4 bases at J, with 9 bases between. CDR3 length: 13 residues. CDR3 sequence: CSARDRHTYGYTF. CDR3 DNA: TGCAGTGCTAGAGATCGGCACACCTATGGCTACACCTTC.

The chain is built from TRBV20-1 and TRBJ1-5; D remains ambiguous. The CDR3 has 15 amino acids. V was pared by 6 bases and J by 1 base, with 16 bases between. Per germline, CDR1 DFQATT and CDR2 SNEGSKA (reference sequence). The DNA of the CDR3 is TGCAGTGCCAAGTTTCGAGAGACGAGCAATCAGCCCCAGCATTTT. It translates to CSAKFRETSNQPQHF.

The chain is built from TRBV5-1 and TRBJ2-3; no clear D gene. The CDR3 loop spans 16 amino acids. CDR1 SGHRS and CDR2 YFSETQ come from the germline V gene. Trimming cost V 4 bases and J 1 base, with 16 bases left between them. The CDR3 nucleotides read TGCGCCAGCAGCCCCCCGGGCCGCGGAGGCACAGATACGCAGTATTTT. This sequence encodes CASSPPGRGGTDTQYF. The whole variable domain, remainder taken from reference TRBV5-1 and TRBJ2-3, is KAGVTQTPRYLIKTRGQQVTLSCSPISGHRSVSWYQQTPGQGLQFLFEYFSETQRNKGNFPGRFSGRQFSNSRSEMNVSTLELGDSALYLCASSPPGRGGTDTQYFGPGTRLTVL.

This clonotype showed up just a few times. This chain connects TRBV11-2 to TRBJ2-4; 12 nucleotides line up with TRBD2. Per germline, CDR1 SGHAT and CDR2 FQNNGV. The CDR3 is 14 residues long. Germline trimming cut 7 bases from V and 6 bases from J; bases unmatched to any gene: 4. DNA for the CDR3: TGTGCCAGCACGCTGGGACTAGCGGGAAACATTCAGTACTTC. Translated: CASTLGLAGNIQYF. Using reference TRBV11-2 and TRBJ2-4 for the parts outside the CDR3, the full variable domain is EAGVAQSPRYKIIEKRQSVAFWCNPISGHATLYWYQQILGQGPKLLIQFQNNGVVDDSQLPKDRFSAERLKGVDSTLKIQPAKLEDSAVYLCASTLGLAGNIQYFGAGTRLSVL.

This rearrangement joins TRBV6-1 to TRBJ2-5, with D uncertain. Trimming removed 0 bases from V and 4 bases from J, with 6 bases in between. Germline V lookup: CDR1 MNHNS, CDR2 SASEGT. CDR3 length: 13 amino acids. CDR3 DNA sequence: TGTGCCAGCAGTGAAGCGCCAGGAGAGACCCAGTACTTC. Translated, it gives CASSEAPGETQYF.

CDR3 in DNA: TGTGCCAGCACACATCCCGGGACTAGCGGGGGAAGCACAGATACGCAGTATTTT. This sequence encodes CASTHPGTSGGSTDTQYF. The chain uses TRBV6-1 and TRBJ2-3; 14 bases are shared with TRBD2. Germline V gene sequence: CDR1 MNHNS, CDR2 SASEGT. Germline trimming cut 7 bases from V and 0 bases from J; bases unmatched to any gene: 9. The CDR3 has 18 residues.

V is TRBV28 and J is TRBJ1-4, with D possibly matching TRBD1 (6 bases). V was trimmed by 3 bases and J by 6 bases, leaving 23 bases between them. Germline loops: CDR1 MDHEN, CDR2 SYDVKM. The CDR3 contains 18 residues. The CDR3 region is CASSFGIIGPNRDEKLFF. In DNA, the CDR3 is TGTGCCAGCAGTTTCGGTATTATAGGTCCGAACAGGGATGAAAAACTGTTTTTT.

DNA of the CDR3: TGTGCCAGCAGTCGAGGGACAGGGGGCCCTCGGACCAAAAACATTCAGTACTTC. Its protein product is CASSRGTGGPRTKNIQYF. The chain couples TRBV12-3 or TRBV12-4 to TRBJ2-4, with 12 bases identical to TRBD1. With 5 bases clipped from V and 2 bases from J, the junction kept 10 bases outside the gene matches. CDR3 size: 18 residues.

The chain couples TRBV6-2 or TRBV6-3 to TRBJ2-1, with D perhaps TRBD1 (6 bases). Between the trimmed V and J ends, which lost 5 bases and 13 bases, there was a span of 12 bases. This CDR3 spans 11 amino acids. Germline V lookup: CDR1 MNHEY, CDR2 SVGEGT. CDR3 coding DNA: TGTGCCAGCAGTCACCCGGGACATCAGTTCTTC. As protein: CASSHPGHQFF.

The chain is built from TRBV5-1 and TRBJ2-3, with D unresolved. V was clipped by 4 bases and J by 0 bases, with 9 bases between them. Germline V lookup: CDR1 SGHRS, CDR2 YFSETQ. The CDR3 has 14 residues. CDR3 DNA: TGCGCCAGCAGCCCACAATCTAGCACAGATACGCAGTATTTT. It yields the protein CASSPQSSTDTQYF.

The chain recombines TRBV6-5 with TRBJ2-1; D is perhaps TRBD1 or TRBD2 (6 bases each). Germline CDR1 reads MNHEY; CDR2 reads SVGAGI. The CDR3 extends over 13 amino acids. V was clipped by 4 bases and J by 10 bases, with 14 bases between them. CDR3 sequence reads: CASSWGAEREQFF. The CDR3 coding sequence is TGTGCCAGCAGTTGGGGGGCGGAACGCGAGCAGTTCTTC.

The chain has TRBV27 and TRBJ1-5; D might be TRBD1 (5 bases). Germline V gives CDR1 MNHEY, CDR2 SMNVEV (reference sequence). This CDR3 has 13 residues. Trimming shortened V by 5 bases and J by 7 bases, and 12 bases separated the two germline ends. In DNA form, the CDR3 reads TGTGCCAGCAGTGCACACAGGTTCCAGCCCCAGCATTTT. It codes for CASSAHRFQPQHF.

The chain carries TRBV5-1 and TRBJ2-1; weak D call: TRBD2 (5 bases). The CDR3 contains 17 residues. Germline CDR1 and CDR2: SGHRS and YFSETQ. With 0 bases removed from V and 1 base from J, the gap between germline ends came to 14 bases. CDR3: CASSLEDSSDSYNEQFF. The CDR3 nucleotides are TGCGCCAGCAGCTTGGAGGACTCTTCCGATTCCTACAATGAGCAGTTCTTC.

With respect to this clonotype: A read error may produce the germline difference seen at one junction end. V gene TRBV11-1 combines with J gene TRBJ1-2; 10 nucleotides agree with TRBD1. Germline V gene data show CDR1 as SGHAT and CDR2 as FQDESV (reference sequence). The CDR3 has 15 amino acids. CDR3 DNA: TGTGCCAGCAGCCATGACAGGGGGCGCGACTATGACTACACCTTC. Its translation: CASSHDRGRDYDYTF.

This clonotype occurred many times. The chain joins TRBV29-1 to TRBJ2-3, with 7 bases that match TRBD2. The J segment lost 2 bases and the V segment lost 8 bases, leaving 10 bases of the junction unmatched. The CDR3 is 14 amino acids. CDR1 is SQVTM and CDR2 is ANQGSEA in the germline V gene. The CDR3 here is CSLKHGGTTDTQYF. DNA of the CDR3: TGCAGCCTTAAACACGGGGGGACCACAGATACGCAGTATTTT.

The V and J genes are TRBV28 and TRBJ2-1, with 8 bases that match TRBD2. Per the germline V gene, CDR1 is MDHEN and CDR2 is SYDVKM. This CDR3 is built from 11 residues. The V gene end was trimmed by 9 bases and the J gene end by 9 bases; junction bases not matched to a gene: 4. CDR3 coding DNA: TGTGCCAGTCAGCGGGGGATTGAGCAGTTCTTC. Its protein product is CASQRGIEQFF.

This rearrangement joins TRBV15 to TRBJ2-7; tentative D call: TRBD1 (7 bases). Germline V CDR1 and CDR2: LNHNV, YYDKDF (reference sequence). Trimming left V 0 bases short and J 2 bases short, with 11 bases between. CDR3 length: 15 amino acids. CDR3 coding DNA: TGTGCCACCAGCAGAGACAGGGGGGCTACCTACGAGCAGTACTTC. Translated: CATSRDRGATYEQYF.

This clonotype was observed a single time. This sequence joins TRBV6-6 and TRBJ2-5; 8 bases are a match to TRBD1. Germline assignment: CDR1 MNHNY and CDR2 SVGAGI (reference sequence). The CDR3 contains 13 residues. The ends lost 7 bases at V and 5 bases at J; junction bases unmatched: 6. The CDR3 is CASKNRGSETQYF. The CDR3 nucleotides read TGTGCCAGCAAAAACAGGGGGTCGGAGACCCAGTACTTC.

The J gene is TRBJ1-5, the V gene TRBV28; no reliable D call. Per the germline V gene, CDR1 is MDHEN and CDR2 is SYDVKM. This CDR3 is built from 17 residues. Trimming removed 3 bases at V and 0 bases at J, with 15 bases between. This CDR3 reads CASSLYGRIYSNQPQHF. The CDR3 coding sequence is TGTGCCAGCAGTTTGTATGGCAGGATCTATAGCAATCAGCCCCAGCATTTT.